This T cell receptor (beta chain) comes out of a study of T cells in Graves' hyperthyroidism and ophthalmopathy. The source material, RNA transcripts, was used to amplify TCR beta CDR3 regions. Carried out on the TCR CDR3, a first-round RT-PCR used the HTBI primer set. TCRdb analysed the multiplex PCR reads with MiXCR anew, one entry per CDR3 protein. The sample has approximately 710,000 distinct CDR3 sequences; 15% to 20% are singletons. This clonotype was seen a handful of times. Its specificity is unknown. Study-level results: Most thyroid clonotypes expanded above 0.001 appeared in blood too. Using 13 V-J features, a model discriminated ophthalmopathy from stable hyperthyroidism. The model identified upcoming ophthalmopathy a median about six months ahead of onset.

Germline CDR1 and CDR2: DFQATT and SNEGSKA (reference sequence). Between the trimmed V and J ends, which lost 0 bases and 5 bases, there was a span of 13 bases. CDR3 length: 14 residues. The sample consisted of blood. The gene calls are TRBV20-1 and TRBJ2-5; D is possibly TRBD2 (7 bases). This sequence originates from a man aged 45 to 65 with Graves' hyperthyroidism. The CDR3 loop reads CSAREGARGETQYF. The DNA of the CDR3 is TGCAGTGCTAGAGAGGGGGCGCGGGGGGAGACCCAGTACTTC.